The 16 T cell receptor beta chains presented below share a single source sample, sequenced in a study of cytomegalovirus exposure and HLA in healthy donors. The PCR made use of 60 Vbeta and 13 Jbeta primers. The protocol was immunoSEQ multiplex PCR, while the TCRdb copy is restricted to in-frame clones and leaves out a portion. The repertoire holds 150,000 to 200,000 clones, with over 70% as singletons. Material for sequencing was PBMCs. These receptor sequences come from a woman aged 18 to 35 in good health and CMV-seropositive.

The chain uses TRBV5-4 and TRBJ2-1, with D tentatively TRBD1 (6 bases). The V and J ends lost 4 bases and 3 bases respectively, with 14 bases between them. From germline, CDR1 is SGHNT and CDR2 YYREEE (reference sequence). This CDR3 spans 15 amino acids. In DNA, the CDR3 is TGTGCCAGCAGCCCGACCATGGACAGCTACAATGAGCAGTTCTTC. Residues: CASSPTMDSYNEQFF.

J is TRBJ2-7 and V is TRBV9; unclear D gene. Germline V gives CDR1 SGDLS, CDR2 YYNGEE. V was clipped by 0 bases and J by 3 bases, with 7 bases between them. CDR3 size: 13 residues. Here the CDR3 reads CASSVGSSYEQYF. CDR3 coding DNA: TGTGCCAGCAGCGTAGGTTCCAGCTACGAGCAGTACTTC.

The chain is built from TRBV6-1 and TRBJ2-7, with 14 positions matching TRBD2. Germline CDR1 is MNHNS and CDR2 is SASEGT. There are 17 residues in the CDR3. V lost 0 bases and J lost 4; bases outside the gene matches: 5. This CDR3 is CASSEAVTSGGVYEQYV. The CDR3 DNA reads TGTGCCAGCAGTGAAGCTGTGACTAGCGGGGGGGTATACGAGCAGTACGTC.

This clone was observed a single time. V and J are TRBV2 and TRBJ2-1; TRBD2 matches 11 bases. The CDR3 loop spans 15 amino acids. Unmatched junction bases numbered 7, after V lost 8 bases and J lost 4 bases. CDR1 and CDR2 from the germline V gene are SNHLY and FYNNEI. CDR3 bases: TGTGCCAGCCAGGGACTAGCGGATTCATACAATGAGCAGTTCTTC. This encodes CASQGLADSYNEQFF.

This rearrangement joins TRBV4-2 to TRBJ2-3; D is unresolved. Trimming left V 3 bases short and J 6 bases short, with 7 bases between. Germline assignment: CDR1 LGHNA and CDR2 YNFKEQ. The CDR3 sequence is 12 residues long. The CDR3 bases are TGTGCCAGCAGCCACCCCCAGGATACGCAGTATTTT. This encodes CASSHPQDTQYF.

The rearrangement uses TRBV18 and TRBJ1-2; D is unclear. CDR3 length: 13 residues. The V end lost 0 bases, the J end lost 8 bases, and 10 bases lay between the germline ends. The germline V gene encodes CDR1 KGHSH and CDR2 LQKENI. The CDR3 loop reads CASSPPHGVGYTF. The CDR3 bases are TGTGCCAGCTCACCACCGCACGGAGTCGGCTACACCTTC.

DNA for the CDR3: TGTGCCTGGGCATATTCCGGAGGTGGGGCCAACGTCCTGACTTTC. Its protein is CAWAYSGGGANVLTF. The rearrangement links TRBV30 to TRBJ2-6, with a tentative D call TRBD2 (5 bases). The CDR3 has 15 residues. Trimming shortened V by 5 bases and J by 3 bases, and 14 bases separated the two germline ends. Germline values: CDR1 GTSNPN, CDR2 SVGIG (reference sequence).

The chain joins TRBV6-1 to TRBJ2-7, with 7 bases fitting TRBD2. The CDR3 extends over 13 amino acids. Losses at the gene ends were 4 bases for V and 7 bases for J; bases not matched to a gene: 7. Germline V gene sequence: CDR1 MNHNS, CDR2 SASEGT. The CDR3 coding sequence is TGTGCCAGCAGTGGCACTGGGGGAGGGGAGCAGTACGTC. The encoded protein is CASSGTGGGEQYV.

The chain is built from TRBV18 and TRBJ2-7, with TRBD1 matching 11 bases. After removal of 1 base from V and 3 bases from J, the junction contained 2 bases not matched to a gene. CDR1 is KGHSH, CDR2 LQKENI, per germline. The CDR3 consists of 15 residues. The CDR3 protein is CASSPRGQGGYEQYF. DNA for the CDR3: TGTGCCAGCTCACCACGGGGACAGGGGGGCTACGAGCAGTACTTC.

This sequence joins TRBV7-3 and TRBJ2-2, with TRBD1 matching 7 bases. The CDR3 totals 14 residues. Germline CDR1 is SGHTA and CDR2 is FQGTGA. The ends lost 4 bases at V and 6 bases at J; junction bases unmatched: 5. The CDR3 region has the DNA TGTGCCAGCAGCTGGACACAGGGGCCCGGGGAGCTGTTTTTT. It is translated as CASSWTQGPGELFF.

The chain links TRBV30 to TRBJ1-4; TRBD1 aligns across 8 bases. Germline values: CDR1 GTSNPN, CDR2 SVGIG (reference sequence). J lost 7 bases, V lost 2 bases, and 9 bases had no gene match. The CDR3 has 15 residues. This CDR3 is CAWSQTRTGSEKLFF. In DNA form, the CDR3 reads TGTGCCTGGAGTCAGACCCGGACAGGGAGTGAAAAACTGTTTTTT.

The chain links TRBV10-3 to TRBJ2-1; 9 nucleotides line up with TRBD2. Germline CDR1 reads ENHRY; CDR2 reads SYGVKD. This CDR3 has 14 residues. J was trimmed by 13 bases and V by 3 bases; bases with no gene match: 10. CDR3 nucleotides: TGTGCCATCAGTGATCTGAGCGGGGGGTTTGTTCAGTTCTTC. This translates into CAISDLSGGFVQFF.

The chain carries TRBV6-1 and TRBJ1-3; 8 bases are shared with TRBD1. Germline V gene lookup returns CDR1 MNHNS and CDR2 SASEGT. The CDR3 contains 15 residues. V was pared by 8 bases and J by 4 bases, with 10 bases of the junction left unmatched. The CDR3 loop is CASQQGGVGGNTIYF. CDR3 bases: TGTGCCAGCCAACAGGGGGGAGTGGGGGGAAACACCATATATTTT.

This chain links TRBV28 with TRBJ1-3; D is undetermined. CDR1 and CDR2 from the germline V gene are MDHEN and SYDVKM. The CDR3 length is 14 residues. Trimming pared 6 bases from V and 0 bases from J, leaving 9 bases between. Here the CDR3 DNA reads TGTGCCAGCAGCTCCAGGATCTCTGGAAACACCATATATTTT. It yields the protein CASSSRISGNTIYF.

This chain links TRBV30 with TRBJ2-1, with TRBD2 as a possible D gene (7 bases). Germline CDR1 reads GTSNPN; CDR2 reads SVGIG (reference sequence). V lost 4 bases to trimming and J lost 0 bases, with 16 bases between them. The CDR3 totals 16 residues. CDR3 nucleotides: TGTGCCTGGACGCGGGGGCAGTTAAGCTCCTACAATGAGCAGTTCTTC. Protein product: CAWTRGQLSSYNEQFF.

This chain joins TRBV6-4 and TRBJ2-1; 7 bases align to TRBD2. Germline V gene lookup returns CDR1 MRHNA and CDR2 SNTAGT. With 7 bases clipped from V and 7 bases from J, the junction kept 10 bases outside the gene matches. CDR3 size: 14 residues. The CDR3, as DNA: TGTGCCAGCACTGGGGGACTATCGGGAAATGAGCAGTTCTTC. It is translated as CASTGGLSGNEQFF.